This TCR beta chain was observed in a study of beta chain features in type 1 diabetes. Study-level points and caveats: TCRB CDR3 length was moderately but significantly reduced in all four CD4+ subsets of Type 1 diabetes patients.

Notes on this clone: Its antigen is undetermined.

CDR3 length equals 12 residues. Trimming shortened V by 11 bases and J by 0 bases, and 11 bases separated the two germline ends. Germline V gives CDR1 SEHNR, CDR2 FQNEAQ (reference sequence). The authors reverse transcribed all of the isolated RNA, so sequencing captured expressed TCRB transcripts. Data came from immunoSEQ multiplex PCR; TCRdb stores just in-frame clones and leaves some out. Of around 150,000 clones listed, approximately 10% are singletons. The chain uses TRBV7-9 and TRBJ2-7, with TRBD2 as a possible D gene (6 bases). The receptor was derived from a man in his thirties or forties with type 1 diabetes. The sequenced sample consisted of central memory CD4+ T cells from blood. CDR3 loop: CASGGSSYEQYF. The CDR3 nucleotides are TGTGCCTCTGGGGGGAGCTCCTACGAGCAGTACTTC.